The 14 T cell receptor beta chains listed next were all sequenced from one sample in a study of shared clonotypes between healthy human individuals. Libraries were prepared by immunoSEQ multiplex PCR; TCRdb keeps only in-frame clonotypes and omits some of them. The data contain hundreds of thousands of clones, about 80% of them singletons. The sample comprised memory CD4+ T cells sorted from blood. Subset indicated: CD45RA-negative fraction. The receptors stem from a woman in her 30s in good health.

The V gene is TRBV10-3, the J gene TRBJ1-2; 7 bases match TRBD1. V trimming: 5 bases; J trimming: 3 bases; junction bases outside the gene matches: 3. Germline V gene data show CDR1 as ENHRY and CDR2 as SYGVKD. The CDR3 is 13 amino acids. The CDR3 sequence is CAISTGTDYGYTF. DNA for the CDR3: TGTGCCATCAGTACCGGGACAGACTATGGCTACACCTTC.

The chain uses TRBV13 and TRBJ1-4, with TRBD1 matching over 9 bases. V lost 6 bases and J lost 9; bases outside the gene matches: 5. There are 13 residues in the CDR3. Germline CDR1 PRHDT, CDR2 FYEKMQ (reference sequence). The CDR3 reads CASSIGQGKKLFF. The DNA for the CDR3 is TGTGCCAGCAGTATTGGACAGGGGAAAAAACTGTTTTTT.

The chain recombines TRBV11-2 with TRBJ2-3; D possibly corresponds to TRBD2 (5 bases). Per the germline V gene, CDR1 is SGHAT and CDR2 is FQNNGV. The length of the CDR3 is 18 residues. Trimming left V 1 base short and J 4 bases short, with 21 bases between. This chain's CDR3 is CASSLVTHGLFFSDTQYF. CDR3 coding DNA: TGTGCCAGCAGCTTAGTAACCCACGGACTTTTCTTCTCAGATACGCAGTATTTT. Variable domain in full (rest from reference TRBV11-2 and TRBJ2-3): EAGVAQSPRYKIIEKRQSVAFWCNPISGHATLYWYQQILGQGPKLLIQFQNNGVVDDSQLPKDRFSAERLKGVDSTLKIQPAKLEDSAVYLCASSLVTHGLFFSDTQYFGPGTRLTVL.

The rearrangement uses TRBV4-1 and TRBJ2-3, with D possibly being TRBD1 or TRBD2 (5 bases each). The germline V and J ends were trimmed by 1 base and 3 bases, with 11 bases remaining between them. CDR1 and CDR2 from the germline V gene are MGHRA and YSYEKL. The CDR3 contains 15 residues. For the CDR3, the DNA is TGCGCCAGCAGCCAAGCGAGGGGTACGACAGATACGCAGTATTTT. This sequence encodes CASSQARGTTDTQYF.

V gene TRBV7-3 combines with J gene TRBJ1-5; possibly TRBD1 for D (6 bases). Germline lookup yields CDR1 SGHTA and CDR2 FQGTGA. Trimming left V 5 bases short and J 0 bases short, with 17 bases between. The CDR3 totals 17 residues. The CDR3 DNA sequence: TGTGCCAGCAGCCCGAGTGGAACAGGGCCTAGCAATCAGCCCCAGCATTTT. Amino acid sequence: CASSPSGTGPSNQPQHF.

CDR3 sequence reads: CASSLSGRGHFEQYF. CDR3 nucleotide sequence: TGTGCCAGCAGTTTATCTGGCAGGGGGCACTTCGAGCAGTACTTC. This rearrangement joins TRBV28 to TRBJ2-7; the match to TRBD1 covers 8 bases. V lost 1 base to trimming and J lost 6 bases; unmatched junction nucleotides: 8. CDR3 length equals 15 residues. Germline V lookup: CDR1 MDHEN, CDR2 SYDVKM.

The CDR3 DNA sequence: TGCAGCGTCGGGACAGGGATCATGAACACTGAAGCTTTCTTT. Its translation: CSVGTGIMNTEAFF. V gene TRBV29-1 combines with J gene TRBJ1-1; 9 bases line up with TRBD1. This CDR3 region has 14 residues. Germline V gene data show CDR1 as SQVTM and CDR2 as ANQGSEA. V was pared by 6 bases and J by 0 bases, with 5 bases of the junction left unmatched.

With regard to this clone: The sample carries other DNA sequences with the same CDR3. The V and J genes are TRBV6-5 and TRBJ1-2, with TRBD1 matching over 9 bases. The germline V gene encodes CDR1 MNHEY and CDR2 SVGAGI. Germline trimming cut 0 bases from V and 5 bases from J; bases unmatched to any gene: 1. This CDR3 is built from 14 residues. CDR3 region: CASSYSTGGYGYTF. CDR3 bases: TGTGCCAGCAGTTACTCGACAGGGGGGTATGGCTACACCTTC.

The chain carries TRBV11-3 and TRBJ2-7; 12 bases are a match to TRBD2. V shed 6 bases and J 7 bases; nucleotides not matched to a gene: 19. Germline assignment: CDR1 SGHNT and CDR2 YENEEA. The length of the CDR3 is 18 residues. In DNA, the CDR3 is TGTGCCAGCAGTTCGACCGTGCTAGCGGGAGGGCCATCGGGGGAGCAGTACTTC. It yields the protein CASSSTVLAGGPSGEQYF.

This clone was recorded once. J is TRBJ2-1 and V is TRBV19; D unresolved. The CDR3 extends over 12 amino acids. Germline CDR1 LNHDA, CDR2 SQIVND (reference sequence). Trimming took off 2 bases at V and 12 bases at J, with 11 bases between the two ends. CDR3 region: CASSISGRLQFF. The CDR3, as DNA: TGTGCCAGTAGTATAAGTGGGCGCTTGCAGTTCTTC.

V is TRBV5-1 and J is TRBJ2-1, with 16 bases that match TRBD2. Per the germline V gene, CDR1 is SGHRS and CDR2 is YFSETQ. The CDR3 has 18 residues. V was pared by 1 base and J by 7 bases, with 8 bases of the junction left unmatched. CDR3 loop: CASSLRGLAGGLLNEQFF. CDR3 bases: TGCGCCAGCAGCTTGAGGGGACTAGCGGGAGGGTTATTAAATGAGCAGTTCTTC.

CDR3 amino acids: CASSSGISYNEQFF. The DNA of the CDR3 is TGTGCCAGCAGTTCGGGTATCTCCTACAATGAGCAGTTCTTC. This chain joins TRBV27 and TRBJ2-1; D is uncertain. Germline V gene data show CDR1 as MNHEY and CDR2 as SMNVEV (reference sequence). The CDR3 contains 14 residues. With 4 bases removed from V and 0 bases from J, the gap between germline ends came to 7 bases.

This chain connects TRBV2 to TRBJ1-1, with 10 bases identical to TRBD1. The CDR3 runs 15 residues. CDR1 is SNHLY, CDR2 FYNNEI, per germline. With V trimmed by 6 bases and J by 5 bases, 9 bases remained unmatched. CDR3 coding DNA: TGTGCCAGCAGGGGTGACAGGGGGCGAGGAACTGAAGCTTTCTTT. Protein: CASRGDRGRGTEAFF. Variable domain in full (rest from reference TRBV2 and TRBJ1-1): EPEVTQTPSHQVTQMGQEVILRCVPISNHLYFYWYRQILGQKVEFLVSFYNNEISEKSEIFDDQFSVERPDGSNFTLKIRSTKLEDSAMYFCASRGDRGRGTEAFFGQGTRLTVV.

There are many counts of this clone. This sample includes further DNA sequences coding for the same CDR3. This chain uses TRBV4-1 with TRBJ2-3; D is unclear. Germline V gene lookup returns CDR1 MGHRA and CDR2 YSYEKL. The CDR3 runs to 16 residues. The ends were cut back, 1 base at V and 2 bases at J, with 13 bases in the middle. Here the CDR3 DNA reads TGCGCCAGCAGCCAAGTTAACCTAGTTTCCACAGATACGCAGTATTTT. Its translation: CASSQVNLVSTDTQYF.